This record covers a single TCR beta chain. This sample was taken from a study of blood T cell repertoires in COVID-19. On the study more broadly: From the United States, Italy and Spain came samples of acute and convalescent COVID-19.

V lost 5 bases to trimming and J lost 7 bases, with 17 bases between them. The CDR3 spans 14 residues. CDR1 is LGHNA, CDR2 YSLEER, per germline. The protocol was immunoSEQ multiplex PCR, while the TCRdb copy is restricted to in-frame clones and leaves out a portion. The profile shows more than 250,000 clones, approximately 89% of them singletons. The chain links TRBV4-3 to TRBJ1-2; no clear D gene. The sequence derives from a woman younger than 45 with COVID-19, enrolled during active disease. Sequencing used peripheral blood. CDR3 coding DNA: TGCGCCAGCAGCTCCCCCGACGCGGAGGGTGGCTACACCTTC. Its protein product is CASSSPDAEGGYTF.